The clone carrying this TCR beta chain was counted between two and nine times. Its antigen is undetermined. Germline V CDR1 and CDR2: KGHSH, LQKENI. The CDR3 is made up of 13 amino acids. V shed 3 bases and J shed 9 bases, with 12 bases lying between them. These data belong to a study of cytomegalovirus exposure and HLA in healthy donors. PCR primers comprised 60 Vbeta and 13 Jbeta primers. The repertoire was sequenced with immunoSEQ multiplex PCR; TCRdb's copy has only in-frame clones and lacks some. The sample lists tens of thousands of clones, approximately 76% occurring once. Study results and limitations: The authors later found HLA-associated TCR beta chains more clonally expanded than equally common others. A cluster of highly shared sequence variants was likely a sequencing artifact. TCR beta V- and J-gene trimming, according to a later analysis, was linked to a missense DCLRE1C variant.

The receptor comes from a male donor in good health and CMV-seronegative. The V and J genes are TRBV18 and TRBJ2-1, with D tentatively TRBD2 (6 bases). Sequenced input: PBMCs. The CDR3 nucleotides are TGTGCCAGCTCACCGGGACTTGCAAGTGAGCAGTTCTTC. This encodes CASSPGLASEQFF.